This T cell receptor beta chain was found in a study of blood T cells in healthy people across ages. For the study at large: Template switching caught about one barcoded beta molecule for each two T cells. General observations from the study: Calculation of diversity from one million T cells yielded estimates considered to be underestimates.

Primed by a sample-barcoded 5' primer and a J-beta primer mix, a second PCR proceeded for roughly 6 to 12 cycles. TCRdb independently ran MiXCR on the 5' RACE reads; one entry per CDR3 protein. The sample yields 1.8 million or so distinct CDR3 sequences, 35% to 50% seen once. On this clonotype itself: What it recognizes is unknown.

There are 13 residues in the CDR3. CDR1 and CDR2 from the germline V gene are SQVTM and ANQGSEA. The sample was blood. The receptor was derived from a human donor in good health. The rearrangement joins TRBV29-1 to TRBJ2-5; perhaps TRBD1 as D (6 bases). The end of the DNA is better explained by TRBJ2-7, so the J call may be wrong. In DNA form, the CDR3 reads TGCAGCGTTGAGAGGGACAAGCCCTACGAGCAGTACTTC. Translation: CSVERDKPYEQYF.